Listed below are T cell receptor beta chains from one sample, sequenced in a study of T-cell memory formation after mild COVID-19. MiXCR, run by TCRdb on the 5' RACE reads, gives a single entry per CDR3 protein. The sample holds around 250,000 distinct CDR3 sequences, over 8.5% seen once. Sequenced: PBMCs or a T cell subset sorted from them (not recorded which). The receptors were gathered from a man aged 18 to 29 who had mild COVID-19 (a few samples of this study predate the infection). Cell type and time point are not known. Each CDR3 is given with its conserved first and last residue. The D gene is left open where the match is weak. Rows may omit the clone size; those that give it use once, few, many or a size class.

J | size | V | D | DNA | CDR3
TRBJ2-5 | few | TRBV19 | TRBD1 | TGTGCCAGTAGTATAGATTGGACAGGGGAAGAGACCCAGTACTTC | CASSIDWTGEETQYF
TRBJ2-5 | few | TRBV14 | NA | TGTGCCAGCAGCCAAGATTCGACAGACTACGAAGAGACCCAGTACTTC | CASSQDSTDYEETQYF
TRBJ2-1 | few | TRBV4-2 | NA | TGTGCCAGCAGCCAACCCCCTTCCTACAATGAGCAGTTCTTC | CASSQPPSYNEQFF
TRBJ2-7 | NA | TRBV4-1 | TRBD1 | TGCGCCAGCAGCCAAACACAGGGGGACTACGAGCAGTACTTC | CASSQTQGDYEQYF
TRBJ1-1 | NA | TRBV7-2 | NA | TGTGCCAGCAGGTCGGGGATGGGGGGCACTGAAGCTTTCTTT | CASRSGMGGTEAFF
TRBJ2-5 | NA | TRBV28 | TRBD2 | TGTGCCAGCAGTCCGCCGACTAGCGGAGAGACCCAGTACTTC | CASSPPTSGETQYF
TRBJ2-3 | NA | TRBV7-8 | TRBD2 | TGTGCCAGCAGCTTAGTGTCAGCGCGGGGGGCAGGAGATACGCAGTATTTT | CASSLVSARGAGDTQYF
TRBJ2-7 | few | TRBV5-1 | NA | TGCGCCAGCAGCTTGAGGCAGTTCGACGAGCAGTACTTC | CASSLRQFDEQYF
TRBJ1-1 | NA | TRBV12-3/TRBV12-4 | NA | TGTGCCAGCAGTCCCCTCGGGGGTATTGAAGCTTTCTTT | CASSPLGGIEAFF
TRBJ2-7 | NA | TRBV18 | NA | TGTGCCAGCTCAACTAGCTCCTACGAGCAGTACTTC | CASSTSSYEQYF
TRBJ2-3 | few | TRBV24-1 | NA | TGTGCCACCAGTGACAGGGGTTCGAGCACAGATACGCAGTATTTT | CATSDRGSSTDTQYF
TRBJ1-1 | few | TRBV12-3/TRBV12-4 | TRBD1 | TGTGCCAGCAGTTCACAGGGGAAAAACACTGAAGCTTTCTTT | CASSSQGKNTEAFF
TRBJ2-7 | NA | TRBV18 | TRBD1 | TGTGCCAGCTCACCCGACCAGGTGACAGGGTTCAAGCAGTACTTC | CASSPDQVTGFKQYF
TRBJ2-3 | NA | TRBV12-3/TRBV12-4 | NA | TGTGCCAGCAGTTCTCGGACAGACGTTAGAGATACGCAGTATTTT | CASSSRTDVRDTQYF
TRBJ2-3 | few | TRBV9 | TRBD2 | TGTGCCAGCAGCGATAGCGGGGGGTCCACAGATACGCAGTATTTT | CASSDSGGSTDTQYF
TRBJ1-1 | few | TRBV7-9 | TRBD1 | TGTGCCAGCAGTTCTCAGGGGGCTGCTGAAGCTTTCTTT | CASSSQGAAEAFF
TRBJ2-2 | few | TRBV12-3/TRBV12-4 | NA | TGTGCCAGCAGTACACAGGGCGGGGAGCTGTTTTTT | CASSTQGGELFF
TRBJ2-6 | many | TRBV30 | NA | TGTGCCTGGAGTGTAGGCGGGGCCAACGTCCTGACTTTC | CAWSVGGANVLTF
TRBJ1-1 | NA | TRBV5-1 | TRBD1 | TGCGCCAGCAGCTTGGGCAGGGGGAGCACTGAAGCTTTCTTT | CASSLGRGSTEAFF
TRBJ2-5 | NA | TRBV5-1 | TRBD2 | TGCGCCAGCAGCTTGACCGGGGGGGAAGAGACCCAGTACTTC | CASSLTGGEETQYF
TRBJ1-1 | many | TRBV5-6 | NA | TGTGCCAGCACCGAACCGGGGCGGGGGCGGACTGAAGCTTTCTTT | CASTEPGRGRTEAFF
TRBJ2-7 | NA | TRBV5-1 | NA | TGCGCCAGCAGCTTGTTGGGCCGCGGAGCCTACGAGCAGTACTTC | CASSLLGRGAYEQYF
TRBJ2-3 | NA | TRBV10-1 | NA | TGCGCCAGCAGTGACCTTTGGGGAGATACGCAGTATTTT | CASSDLWGDTQYF
TRBJ2-7 | NA | TRBV6-5 | NA | TGTGCCAGCTTACGGCGGGCAGGCTCATTTAACGAGCAGTACTTC | CASLRRAGSFNEQYF
TRBJ1-2 | many | TRBV24-1 | NA | TGTGCCACCAGTCTCTCGACAGGAGCCTATGGCTACACCTTC | CATSLSTGAYGYTF
TRBJ2-5 | medium-sized | TRBV7-9 | TRBD2 | TGTGCCAGCAGCCCTCGGGAGGGAGAGACCCAGTACTTC | CASSPREGETQYF
TRBJ2-1 | few | TRBV12-3/TRBV12-4 | NA | TGTGCCAGCACCAAGGTTACCGGTTCGGAGAGGGATGAGCAGTTCTTC | CASTKVTGSERDEQFF
TRBJ1-6 | NA | TRBV19 | NA | TGTGCCAGTAACCAGGGACTGTATAATTCACCCCTCCACTTT | CASNQGLYNSPLHF
TRBJ1-3 | NA | TRBV30 | NA | TGTGCCTGGAACTCAGGGACCGGATGGGACACCATATATTTT | CAWNSGTGWDTIYF
TRBJ1-5 | few | TRBV20-1 | TRBD1 | TGCAGTGCCAAAGACTACAGGGGGAATAGCAATCAGCCCCAGCATTTT | CSAKDYRGNSNQPQHF
TRBJ1-5 | NA | TRBV5-1 | TRBD1 | TGCGCCAGCAGCTTCACAGGGGAGCGCAATCAGCCCCAGCATTTT | CASSFTGERNQPQHF
TRBJ2-7 | few | TRBV7-3 | NA | TGTGCCAGCAGCTTAATGTCAGGTGAAGGTTTCGAGCAGTACTTC | CASSLMSGEGFEQYF
TRBJ2-2 | many | TRBV12-3/TRBV12-4 | TRBD2 | TGTGCCAGCAGTTTGGGACTAGCGGCCTCCGGGGAGCTGTTTTTT | CASSLGLAASGELFF